The present T cell receptor (beta chain) was sequenced within a study of blood T cell repertoires in COVID-19. On the study more broadly: The cDNA or gDNA used as material had been derived from T cells, B-cell-depleted T cells, or PBMCs.

In the original processing: Amplification of reference gene primers provided the estimated nucleated cell counts. Data came from immunoSEQ multiplex PCR; TCRdb stores just in-frame clones and leaves some out. That table supplies the V and J calls and clone size; D and trimming were determined from the DNA. This table has 110,000 or so clones, around 85% appearing once. Germline V gives CDR1 MGHDK, CDR2 SYGVNS. The CDR3 sequence is 14 residues long. V lost 4 bases, J lost 5 bases, and 3 bases stayed unmatched. The rearrangement joins TRBV25-1 to TRBJ2-2; 8 bases align to TRBD2. Sequences were obtained from peripheral blood. The TCR sequence derives from a man in his 70s who had recovered from COVID-19. The CDR3 sequence: CASSGTSLTGELFF. The CDR3 coding sequence is TGTGCCAGCAGTGGGACTAGCCTGACCGGGGAGCTGTTTTTT.